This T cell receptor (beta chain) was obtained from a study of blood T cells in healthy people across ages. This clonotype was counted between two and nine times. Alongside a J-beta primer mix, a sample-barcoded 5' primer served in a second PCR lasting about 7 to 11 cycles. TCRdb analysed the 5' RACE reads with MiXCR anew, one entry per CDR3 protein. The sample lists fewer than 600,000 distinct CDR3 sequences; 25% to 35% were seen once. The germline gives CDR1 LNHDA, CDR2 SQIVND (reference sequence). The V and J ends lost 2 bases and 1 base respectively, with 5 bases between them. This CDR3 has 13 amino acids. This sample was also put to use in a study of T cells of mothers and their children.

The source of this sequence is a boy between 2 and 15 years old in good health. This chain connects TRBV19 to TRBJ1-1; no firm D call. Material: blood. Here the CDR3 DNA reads TGTGCCAGTAGTATATCGAGGAACACTGAAGCTTTCTTT. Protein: CASSISRNTEAFF.